Reported below is one TCR beta chain. The data were produced by immunoSEQ multiplex PCR, yet TCRdb's version contains in-frame clones alone and is incomplete. The table lists about 73,000 clones, approximately 94% of them singletons. These data come from a study of T cell changes during pregnancy in multiple sclerosis. V was trimmed by 7 bases and J by 2 bases, leaving 16 bases between them. Germline V gives CDR1 SGHDT, CDR2 YYEEEE. This CDR3 region has 14 residues. The chain links TRBV5-6 to TRBJ2-7; possible D gene TRBD1, 5 bases. This receptor was obtained from a female donor in good health, enrolled as a control in a pregnancy study. This specimen was peripheral blood, taken in the second trimester of pregnancy. CDR3 sequence: CASQTAKGTYEQYF. CDR3 sequence (DNA): TGTGCCAGCCAGACAGCCAAGGGCACCTACGAGCAGTACTTC.